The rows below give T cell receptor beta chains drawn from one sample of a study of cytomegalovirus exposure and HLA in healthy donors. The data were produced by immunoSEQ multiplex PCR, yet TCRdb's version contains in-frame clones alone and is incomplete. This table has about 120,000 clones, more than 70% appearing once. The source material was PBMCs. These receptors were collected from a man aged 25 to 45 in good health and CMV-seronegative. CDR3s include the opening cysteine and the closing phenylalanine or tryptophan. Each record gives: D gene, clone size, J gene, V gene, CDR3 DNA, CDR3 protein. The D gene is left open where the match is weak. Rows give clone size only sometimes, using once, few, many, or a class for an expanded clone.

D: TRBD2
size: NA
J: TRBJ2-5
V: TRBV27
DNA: TGTGCCAGCAACCCCCTAGCGGGGGGGCGGGAGACCCAGTACTTC
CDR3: CASNPLAGGRETQYF

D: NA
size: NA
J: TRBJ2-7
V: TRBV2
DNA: TGTGCCAGCATTGGTCTGACTGCCCTTTCCTACGAGCAGTACTTC
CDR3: CASIGLTALSYEQYF

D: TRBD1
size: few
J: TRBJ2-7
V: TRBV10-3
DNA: TGTGCCATCAGTGCGACAGGGGGCTACGAGCAGTACTTC
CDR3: CAISATGGYEQYF

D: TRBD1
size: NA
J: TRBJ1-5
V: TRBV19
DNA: TGTGCCAGTAGTACCAGGACAGGGTACGGACAGCCCCAGCATTTT
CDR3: CASSTRTGYGQPQHF

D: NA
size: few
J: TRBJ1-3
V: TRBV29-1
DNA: TGCAGCGTTGAAGTGGGAGGGATCCTCTCTGGAAACACCATATATTTT
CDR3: CSVEVGGILSGNTIYF

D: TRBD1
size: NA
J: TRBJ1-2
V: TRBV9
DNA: TGTGCCAGCAGCGTAGGTACGGCAGGGGGCCACTATGGCTACACCTTC
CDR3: CASSVGTAGGHYGYTF

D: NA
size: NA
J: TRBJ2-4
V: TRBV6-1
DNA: TGTGCCAGTACCGACAGACAAAGGGGTTTAGACATTCAGTACTTC
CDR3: CASTDRQRGLDIQYF

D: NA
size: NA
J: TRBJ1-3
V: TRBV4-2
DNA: TGTGCCAGCAGCCAGCCCCCAGGGTTCCCTGGAAACACCATATATTTT
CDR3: CASSQPPGFPGNTIYF

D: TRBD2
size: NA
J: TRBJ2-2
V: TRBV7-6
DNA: TGTGCCAGCAGCTTAAGGGCTAGCGGGGGACCGAACACCGGGGAGCTGTTTTTT
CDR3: CASSLRASGGPNTGELFF

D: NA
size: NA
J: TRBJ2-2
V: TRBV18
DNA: TGTGCCAGCTCAACTCTAACAGGAGACACCGGGGAGCTGTTTTTT
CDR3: CASSTLTGDTGELFF

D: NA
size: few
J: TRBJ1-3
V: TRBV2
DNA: TGTGCCAGCTTGGACACTCCCGGCTCTGGAAACACCATATATTTT
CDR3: CASLDTPGSGNTIYF

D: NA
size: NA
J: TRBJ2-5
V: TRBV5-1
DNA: TGCGCCAGCAGCTTGTTACCGGACCAAGAGACCCAGTACTTC
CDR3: CASSLLPDQETQYF

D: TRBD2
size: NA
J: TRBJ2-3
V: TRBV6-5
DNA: TGTGCCAGCAGTTACGCGGGGGAATCCACAGATACGCAGTATTTT
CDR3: CASSYAGESTDTQYF

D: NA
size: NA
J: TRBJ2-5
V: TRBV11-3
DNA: TGTGCCAGCAGTCAGAGGGGAGCCAGGGGCCAAGAGACCCAGTACTTC
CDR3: CASSQRGARGQETQYF

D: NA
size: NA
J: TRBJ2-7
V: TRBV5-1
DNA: TGCGCCAGCAGCTTGGGACAGGATATTTACGAGCAGTACTTC
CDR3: CASSLGQDIYEQYF

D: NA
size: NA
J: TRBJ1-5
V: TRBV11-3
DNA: TGTGCCAGCAGGGGGGGTAGGGATCAGCCCCAGCATTTT
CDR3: CASRGGRDQPQHF

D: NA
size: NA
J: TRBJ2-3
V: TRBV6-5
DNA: TGTGCCAGCAGCCAACGACAGGATACGCAGTATTTT
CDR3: CASSQRQDTQYF

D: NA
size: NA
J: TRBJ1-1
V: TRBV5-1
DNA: TGCGCCAGCAGCTTGGACTCACTCGGGGAAAACGCTGAAGCTTTCTTT
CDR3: CASSLDSLGENAEAFF

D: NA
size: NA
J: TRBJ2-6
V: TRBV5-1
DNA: TGCGCCAGCAGCTTAAGTGTAGCTGGGGCCAACGTCCTGACTTTC
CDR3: CASSLSVAGANVLTF

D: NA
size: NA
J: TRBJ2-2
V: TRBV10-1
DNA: TGCGCCAGCAGTGAGTTTCCGGGGGGCCATACCGGGGAGCTGTTTTTT
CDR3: CASSEFPGGHTGELFF

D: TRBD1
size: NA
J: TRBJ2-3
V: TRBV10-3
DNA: TGTGCCATCAGTGAGTTACAGGGGAGCACAGATACGCAGTATTTT
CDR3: CAISELQGSTDTQYF

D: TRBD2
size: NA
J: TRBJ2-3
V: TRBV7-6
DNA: TGTGCCAGCAGCCGTAGCGGGGGGAGTTCGCAGTATTTT
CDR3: CASSRSGGSSQYF

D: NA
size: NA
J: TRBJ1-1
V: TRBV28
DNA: TGTGCCAGCAGTTTATCCACAGGGCTTGAAGCTTTCTTT
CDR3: CASSLSTGLEAFF

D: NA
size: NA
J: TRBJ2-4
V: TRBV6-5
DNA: TGTGCCAGCAGCTCCAGTTTAGCCAAAAACATTCAGTACTTC
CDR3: CASSSSLAKNIQYF

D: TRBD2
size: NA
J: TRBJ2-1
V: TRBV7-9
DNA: TGTGCCAGCAGCTCGCCTAGCGGGGGGCGTCGGTATGAGCAGTTCTTC
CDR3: CASSSPSGGRRYEQFF

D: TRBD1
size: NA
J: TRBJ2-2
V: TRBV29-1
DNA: TGCAGCGTTGAAGTGGGACAGGGGGCACGTACCGGGGAGCTGTTTTTT
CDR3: CSVEVGQGARTGELFF

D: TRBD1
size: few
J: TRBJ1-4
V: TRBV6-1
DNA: TGTGCCAGCAGTGACAGGGCCGGGACAGATGAAAAACTGTTTTTT
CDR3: CASSDRAGTDEKLFF

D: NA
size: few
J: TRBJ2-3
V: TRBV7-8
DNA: TGTGCCAGCAGCTTAGCATCGGCAGATACGCAGTATTTT
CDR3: CASSLASADTQYF

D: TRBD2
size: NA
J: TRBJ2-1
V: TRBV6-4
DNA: TGTGCCAGCAGTGTCTGTACGGGGGGGCCTTACAATGAGCAGTTCTTC
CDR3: CASSVCTGGPYNEQFF

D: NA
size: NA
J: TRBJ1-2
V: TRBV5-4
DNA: TGTGCCAGCAGCGGCGACAGGTCCTTAAAAGGCTACACCTTC
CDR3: CASSGDRSLKGYTF

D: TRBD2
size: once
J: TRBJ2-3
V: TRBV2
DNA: TGTGCCAGCAGTCGGACTAGAGATACGCAGTATTTT
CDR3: CASSRTRDTQYF

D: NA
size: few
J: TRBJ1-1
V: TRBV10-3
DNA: TGTGCCATCAGTGACAGGGCGAACACTGAAGCTTTCTTT
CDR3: CAISDRANTEAFF

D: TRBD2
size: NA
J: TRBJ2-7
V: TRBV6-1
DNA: TGTGCCAGCAGTCGTAGCGGGGGGGACTCCTACGAGCAGTACTTC
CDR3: CASSRSGGDSYEQYF

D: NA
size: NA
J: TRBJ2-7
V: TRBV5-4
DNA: TGTGCCAGCAGCTTTTTTGCAGGGAATTCCTACGAGCAGTACTTC
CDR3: CASSFFAGNSYEQYF

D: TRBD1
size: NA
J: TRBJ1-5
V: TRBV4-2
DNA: TGTGCCAGCAGCCAAGGATCGGGACAGCCGGGTCAGCCCCAGCATTTT
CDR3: CASSQGSGQPGQPQHF

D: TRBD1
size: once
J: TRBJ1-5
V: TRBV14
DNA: TGTGCCAGCAGCGAGGACAGGGGTGGCAATCAGCCCCAGCATTTT
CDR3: CASSEDRGGNQPQHF

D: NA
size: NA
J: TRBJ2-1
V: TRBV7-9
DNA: TGTTCCAGCAGCTTAGACTGGAATGAGCAGTTCTTC
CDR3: CSSSLDWNEQFF

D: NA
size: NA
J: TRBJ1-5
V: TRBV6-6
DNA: TGTGCCAGCAGTCCAGAAGTGTTTGGTGGGCATTTT
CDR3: CASSPEVFGGHF

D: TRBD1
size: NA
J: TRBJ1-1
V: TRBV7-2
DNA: TGTGCCAGCAGCTTAATTTACAGGGGGGACACTGAAGCTTTCTTT
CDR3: CASSLIYRGDTEAFF

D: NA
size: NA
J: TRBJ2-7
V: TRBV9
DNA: TGTGCCAGCAGCGTATTCCGGGATTCCTACGAGCAGTACTTC
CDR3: CASSVFRDSYEQYF

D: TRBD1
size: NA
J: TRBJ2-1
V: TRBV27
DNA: TGTGCCAGCAGAAAGACAGGGTCTGAGCAGTTCTTC
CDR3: CASRKTGSEQFF

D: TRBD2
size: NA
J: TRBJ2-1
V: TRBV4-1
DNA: TGCGCCAGCAGCCAAGGAGGACTAGCGGGGGGGGATGAGCAGTTCTTC
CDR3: CASSQGGLAGGDEQFF

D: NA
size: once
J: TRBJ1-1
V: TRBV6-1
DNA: TGTGCCAGCACTCGCAGGCGGAACACTGAAGCTTTCTTT
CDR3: CASTRRRNTEAFF

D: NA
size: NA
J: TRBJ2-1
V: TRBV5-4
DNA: TGTGCCAGCAGCTTGGGACTAGGGACCGACAATGAGCAGTTCTTC
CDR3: CASSLGLGTDNEQFF

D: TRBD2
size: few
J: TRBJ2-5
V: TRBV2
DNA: TGTGCCAGGGGGGTGACTAGCCCAGAGTCGATCCAGTACTTC
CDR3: CARGVTSPESIQYF

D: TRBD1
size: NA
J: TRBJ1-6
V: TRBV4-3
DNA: TGCGCCAGCAGCCAGGCCCTAGGACAGGTCTATTCACCCCTCCACTTT
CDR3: CASSQALGQVYSPLHF

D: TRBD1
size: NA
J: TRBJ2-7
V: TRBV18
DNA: TGTGCCAGCTCACCACCGGGACAGACTGTGCGGGAGCAGTACTTC
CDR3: CASSPPGQTVREQYF

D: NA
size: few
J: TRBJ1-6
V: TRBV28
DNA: TGTGCCAGCAGTTTAATTAGGTTGGGCATCGGTTCACCCCTCCACTTT
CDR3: CASSLIRLGIGSPLHF

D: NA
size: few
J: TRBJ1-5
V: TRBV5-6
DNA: TGTGCCAGCAGCTTGGGGTGGCAGGGCTATCAGCCCCAGCATTTT
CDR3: CASSLGWQGYQPQHF

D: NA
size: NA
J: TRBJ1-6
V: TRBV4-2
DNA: TGTGCCAGCAGTCCTATTTTCAGGATTAATAATTCACCCCTCCACTTT
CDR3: CASSPIFRINNSPLHF

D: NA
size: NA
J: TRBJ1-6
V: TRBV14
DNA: TGTGCCAGCAGCCAAGCCTATTCACCCCTCCACTTT
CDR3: CASSQAYSPLHF

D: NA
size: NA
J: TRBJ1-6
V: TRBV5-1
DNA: TGCGCCAGCAGCTTGAGCCAGGGCAATTCACCCCTCCACTTT
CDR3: CASSLSQGNSPLHF

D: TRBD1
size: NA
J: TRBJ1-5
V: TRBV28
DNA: TGTGCCAGCAGTTTACTCGTGACAGGGGATCAGCCCCAGCATTTT
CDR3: CASSLLVTGDQPQHF

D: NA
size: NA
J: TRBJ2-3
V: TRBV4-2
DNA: TGTGCCAGCAGCCAGGTACCGGCCCGGCACGGGGATACGCAGTATTTT
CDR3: CASSQVPARHGDTQYF

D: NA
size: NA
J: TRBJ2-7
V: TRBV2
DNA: TGTGCCAGCAGCACTACAGGGCTAGGCTACGAGCAGTACTTC
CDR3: CASSTTGLGYEQYF

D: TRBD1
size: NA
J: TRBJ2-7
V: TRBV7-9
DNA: TGTGCCAGCAGCTTAGGGACAGGGCTGAGGAACGAGCAGTACTTC
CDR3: CASSLGTGLRNEQYF

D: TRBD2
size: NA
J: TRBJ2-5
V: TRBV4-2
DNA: TGTGCCAGCAGCCACGGGCTGGGAGCGGGGGCCGAGGAGACCCAGTACTTC
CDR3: CASSHGLGAGAEETQYF

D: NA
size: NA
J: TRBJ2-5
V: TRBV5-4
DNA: TGTGCCAGCAGCCCGTATCAAGAGACCCAGTACTTC
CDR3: CASSPYQETQYF

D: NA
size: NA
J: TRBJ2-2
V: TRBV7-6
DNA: TGTGCCAGCACCCAGGGGCAAAGAGGGACCGGGGAGCTGTTTTTT
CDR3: CASTQGQRGTGELFF